The 27 T cell receptor beta chains below were found in one sample sequenced in a study of human T cells and chemical hapten exposure. The time point denotes: patch test 3, about 24 weeks after DPC sensitization. Treatment defined: therapeutic diphenylcyclopropenone sensitization with weekly scalp DPC. TCRdb re-analysed the RACE reads in MiXCR, keeping a single row per CDR3 protein. This sample yields about 120,000 distinct CDR3 sequences, of which about 11% are seen a single time; 2% to 2.5% belongs to the top ten. Sample: whole blood, taken in connection with sensitization to the hapten diphenylcyclopropenone (DPC). These receptors all come from a woman between 45 and 60 years old with alopecia areata. Some clones in this sample may be carry-over from other donors' samples.

This chain connects TRBV2 to TRBJ1-1; D remains unclear. The CDR3 runs to 14 residues. CDR1 and CDR2 from the germline V gene are SNHLY and FYNNEI. The germline V and J ends were trimmed by 4 bases and 0 bases, with 9 bases remaining between them. The CDR3 DNA sequence: TGTGCCAGCAGTGGAGGACGGATGAACACTGAAGCTTTCTTT. Protein: CASSGGRMNTEAFF.

Note on this clonotype: This could be a read error, since a much larger clone is one nucleotide away. The chain uses TRBV20-1 and TRBJ2-3, with D perhaps TRBD2 (6 bases). The CDR3 contains 17 residues. Germline lookup yields CDR1 DFQATT and CDR2 SNEGSKA (reference sequence). CDR3 in DNA: TGCAATGCTAGAGATTATCTAGCGACAGAAGTGGCAGATACGCAGTATTTT. This sequence encodes CNARDYLATEVADTQYF.

This clonotype appeared many times. V is TRBV6-1 and J is TRBJ2-3, with TRBD1 as a possible D gene (6 bases). V lost 3 bases to trimming and J lost 8 bases, with 15 bases between them. The CDR3 is made up of 14 amino acids. Germline V gives CDR1 MNHNS, CDR2 SASEGT. CDR3 bases: TGTGCCAGCAGTGAGGTTCAGGGGAGAGCTACGCAGTATTTT. This codes for CASSEVQGRATQYF.

The gene calls are TRBV9 and TRBJ2-1, with D possibly matching TRBD2 (6 bases). Germline CDR1 and CDR2: SGDLS and YYNGEE. The length of the CDR3 is 14 residues. V was clipped by 3 bases and J by 14 bases, with 21 bases between them. This CDR3 is CASSEGSYGGMEFF. CDR3 bases: TGTGCCAGCAGCGAGGGATCTTACGGCGGGATGGAGTTCTTC.

This clonotype was observed many times. The genes are TRBV6-5 and TRBJ2-4; D not resolved. With 7 bases removed from V and 0 bases from J, the gap between germline ends came to 16 bases. Germline V lookup: CDR1 MNHEY, CDR2 SVGAGI. The CDR3 contains 16 residues. The CDR3 spells CASKEWPLGAKNIQYF. CDR3 in DNA: TGTGCCAGCAAGGAGTGGCCTCTGGGAGCCAAAAACATTCAGTACTTC.

Here the CDR3 reads CASSARTGTVNTEAFF. Written as DNA, the CDR3 is TGCGCCAGCAGCGCCCGGACAGGGACGGTGAACACTGAAGCTTTCTTT. V usage is TRBV5-1 and J usage is TRBJ1-1; 8 positions match TRBD1. Germline V gene sequence: CDR1 SGHRS, CDR2 YFSETQ. This CDR3 has 16 residues. J was trimmed by 0 bases and V by 4 bases; bases with no gene match: 8.

This clonotype has more than one count but fewer than ten. The rearrangement uses TRBV2 and TRBJ2-3, with 13 nucleotides matching TRBD2. The J segment lost 2 bases and the V segment lost 3 bases, leaving 8 bases of the junction unmatched. The CDR3 is 18 amino acids. Germline V CDR1 and CDR2: SNHLY, FYNNEI. CDR3 amino acids: CASSDKLGLAGITDTQYF. CDR3 DNA sequence: TGTGCCAGCAGTGACAAGTTGGGACTAGCGGGAATCACAGATACGCAGTATTTT.

This clonotype was found many times. V usage is TRBV11-2 and J usage is TRBJ2-7; the D gene is possibly TRBD2 (5 bases). CDR1 SGHAT and CDR2 FQNNGV come from the germline V gene. The CDR3 totals 14 residues. V was trimmed by 8 bases and J by 6 bases, leaving 20 bases between them. CDR3 sequence: CASLGVRGPGEQYF. The CDR3 bases are TGTGCCAGCCTTGGAGTCCGGGGTCCTGGCGAGCAGTACTTC.

This clonotype was observed a few times. The genes are TRBV7-6 and TRBJ2-5, with D perhaps TRBD1 (5 bases). The CDR3 extends over 14 amino acids. The V gene's germline CDR1 is SGHVS and CDR2 FNYEAQ. V lost 5 bases and J 5 bases, leaving 15 bases between the germline ends. CDR3 region: CASSLRADRETQYF. The DNA for the CDR3 is TGTGCCAGCAGCCTCAGGGCCGATCGGGAGACCCAGTACTTC.

V gene TRBV7-9 combines with J gene TRBJ1-3; 8 nucleotides match TRBD1. CDR1 and CDR2 from the germline V gene are SEHNR and FQNEAQ (reference sequence). This CDR3 comprises 16 residues. With V trimmed by 4 bases and J by 1 base, 6 bases remained unmatched. The CDR3 DNA reads as TGTGCCAGCAGCTCCCAGGGGGCAGCGTCTGGAAACACCATATATTTT. Translation gives CASSSQGAASGNTIYF. Filled out from reference TRBV7-9 and TRBJ1-3, the complete variable domain reads DTGVSQNPRHKITKRGQNVTFRCDPISEHNRLYWYRQTLGQGPEFLTYFQNEAQLEKSRLLSDRFSAERPKGSFSTLEIQRTEQGDSAMYLCASSSQGAASGNTIYFGEGSWLTVV.

This clonotype was seen only a few times. This chain joins TRBV6-6 and TRBJ1-1; 9 nucleotides match TRBD1. J was trimmed by 0 bases and V by 5 bases; bases with no gene match: 7. This CDR3 has 16 amino acids. The germline CDR1 and CDR2 sequences are MNHNY and SVGAGI (reference sequence). The DNA for the CDR3 is TGTGCCAGCAGTCACGGGACAGGGATGATGAACACTGAAGCTTTCTTT. The encoded protein is CASSHGTGMMNTEAFF.

J is TRBJ1-3 and V is TRBV20-1; D is unclear. In germline, CDR1 is DFQATT, CDR2 SNEGSKA (reference sequence). Deletions cut 7 bases from V and 1 base from J, with 14 bases between. The CDR3 totals 14 residues. CDR3 amino acids: CSVMPPDSGNTIYF. CDR3 nucleotides: TGCAGTGTTATGCCACCAGATTCTGGAAACACCATATATTTT.

The chain carries TRBV11-2 and TRBJ2-1; TRBD2 matches 11 bases. The ends lost 2 bases at V and 6 bases at J; junction bases unmatched: 12. Looked up from germline, CDR1 is SGHAT and CDR2 is FQNNGV. This CDR3 has 18 residues. CDR3 DNA: TGTGCCAGCAGCTTACCTACGAGGGCTAGCGGGAGGCCCAATGAGCAGTTCTTC. As protein: CASSLPTRASGRPNEQFF.

In this sample, this clonotype turned up a few times. The CDR3 loop is CSVEVPGNEQFF. The CDR3 region has the DNA TGCAGCGTTGAAGTACCGGGGAATGAGCAGTTCTTC. This chain uses TRBV29-1 with TRBJ2-1, with D maybe TRBD2 (5 bases). This CDR3 has 12 amino acids. Trimming shortened V by 1 base and J by 7 bases, and 8 bases separated the two germline ends. Looked up from germline, CDR1 is SQVTM and CDR2 is ANQGSEA.

The sample holds many counts of this clonotype. This chain links TRBV15 with TRBJ2-7; no clear D gene. Germline CDR1 and CDR2: LNHNV and YYDKDF (reference sequence). V was cut by 0 bases and J by 3 bases, with 6 bases left in between. CDR3 size: 13 residues. CDR3 in amino acids: CATSRDTGYEQYF. The CDR3 DNA reads as TGTGCCACCAGCAGAGATACCGGCTACGAGCAGTACTTC.

The V gene is TRBV7-2, the J gene TRBJ2-3; D might be TRBD2 (6 bases). The V end was cut by 1 base, the J end by 4 bases, with 12 bases between. The length of the CDR3 is 15 residues. Germline V CDR1 and CDR2: SGHTA, FQGNSA. CDR3 region: CASSLGRGRADTQYF. The DNA of the CDR3 is TGTGCCAGCAGCTTAGGGAGGGGCCGCGCAGATACGCAGTATTTT. The entire variable domain, with the rest obtained from reference TRBV7-2 and TRBJ2-3, is as follows: GAGVSQSPSNKVTEKGKDVELRCDPISGHTALYWYRQSLGQGLEFLIYFQGNSAPDKSGLPSDRFSAERTGGSVSTLTIQRTQQEDSAVYLCASSLGRGRADTQYFGPGTRLTVL.

This clonotype was counted a few times. This chain joins TRBV20-1 and TRBJ2-7; the match to TRBD2 covers 7 bases. Unmatched junction bases numbered 15, after V lost 0 bases and J lost 7 bases. The CDR3 is 16 residues long. The germline CDR1 and CDR2 sequences are DFQATT and SNEGSKA (reference sequence). The CDR3 DNA is TGCAGTGCTAGAGATATGTTCGGGGCGGGAGCTTGGGAGCAGTACTTC. Encoded protein: CSARDMFGAGAWEQYF.

This clonotype appeared a few times. The J gene is TRBJ2-2, the V gene TRBV2; D is undetermined. V was cut by 3 bases and J by 0 bases, with 5 bases left in between. The CDR3 totals 14 residues. Germline V gene sequence: CDR1 SNHLY, CDR2 FYNNEI. DNA of the CDR3: TGTGCCAGCAGTGACGGGCCGAACACCGGGGAGCTGTTTTTT. Translating gives CASSDGPNTGELFF.

This clonotype was found a few times. This chain links TRBV12-5 with TRBJ1-2, with D possibly matching TRBD1 (6 bases). Trimming removed 5 bases at V and 4 bases at J, with 8 bases between. The CDR3 is 12 amino acids. Germline-derived CDR1 and CDR2 are LGHNT and FRNRAP. The CDR3 DNA is TGTGCTAGTGGTCAGGACAGCTATGGCTACACCTTC. This translates into CASGQDSYGYTF. The complete variable domain, with remaining parts taken from reference TRBV12-5 and TRBJ1-2, reads DARVTQTPRHKVTEMGQEVTMRCQPILGHNTVFWYRQTMMQGLELLAYFRNRAPLDDSGMPKDRFSAEMPDATLATLKIQPSEPRDSAVYFCASGQDSYGYTFGSGTRLTVV.

The chain joins TRBV12-3 or TRBV12-4 to TRBJ2-7; TRBD2 might be the D (6 bases). V was cut by 4 bases and J by 5 bases, with 12 bases left in between. The length of the CDR3 is 13 residues. The CDR3 nucleotides read TGTGCCAGCAGTTGTGGAGGGTACGACGAGCAGTACTTC. This translates into CASSCGGYDEQYF.

This clonotype was seen only a few times. The J gene is TRBJ2-5, the V gene TRBV5-1; the match to TRBD1 covers 7 bases. The ends lost 4 bases at V and 1 base at J; junction bases unmatched: 7. CDR3 length equals 15 residues. Looked up from germline, CDR1 is SGHRS and CDR2 is YFSETQ. The CDR3 nucleotides are TGCGCCAGCAGCAACCGGGACAGCTTCCAAGAGACCCAGTACTTC. It translates to CASSNRDSFQETQYF. The variable domain in full, with the rest retrieved from reference TRBV5-1 and TRBJ2-5, is KAGVTQTPRYLIKTRGQQVTLSCSPISGHRSVSWYQQTPGQGLQFLFEYFSETQRNKGNFPGRFSGRQFSNSRSEMNVSTLELGDSALYLCASSNRDSFQETQYFGPGTRLLVL.

This clonotype was observed many times. The chain is built from TRBV20-1 and TRBJ1-5; perhaps TRBD1 as D (5 bases). The germline V gene has CDR1 DFQATT and CDR2 SNEGSKA (reference sequence). The length of the CDR3 is 14 residues. Trimming removed 3 bases from V and 1 base from J, with 10 bases in between. The CDR3 DNA reads TGCAGTGCTAGTCAGGGAAGCAGCAATCAGCCCCAGCATTTT. It codes for CSASQGSSNQPQHF.

This clonotype was seen a handful of times. The chain combines TRBV5-1 with TRBJ1-6; TRBD1 might be the D (5 bases). The V gene lost 2 bases and the J gene lost 9 bases, with 12 bases spanning the gap. CDR1 is SGHRS, CDR2 YFSETQ, per germline. The CDR3 sequence is 14 residues long. CDR3 sequence (DNA): TGCGCCAGCAGCTTCTGGAGGGACGGTTCACCCCTCCACTTT. Encoded protein: CASSFWRDGSPLHF.

As regards this clonotype: One junction end does not reproduce the germline sequence, and a read error may be involved. The V gene is TRBV10-2, the J gene TRBJ1-5; D is unclear. CDR1 is WSHSY and CDR2 is SAAADI in the germline V gene. The CDR3 loop spans 14 amino acids. The CDR3 spells CASSESSENQPQNF. The CDR3 bases are TGCGCCAGCAGTGAGTCGTCAGAGAATCAGCCCCAGAATTTT.

This clonotype turned up a few times. V usage is TRBV27 and J usage is TRBJ1-5; no reliable D call. Trimming stripped 0 bases from V and 1 base from J, with 4 bases between. Germline V gives CDR1 MNHEY, CDR2 SMNVEV (reference sequence). The CDR3 contains 14 residues. The CDR3 here is CASSLSTSNQPQHF. CDR3 in DNA: TGTGCCAGCAGTTTATCGACCAGCAATCAGCCCCAGCATTTT.

The genes are TRBV27 and TRBJ2-7, with D possibly being TRBD2 (7 bases). CDR1 is MNHEY and CDR2 is SMNVEV in the germline V gene (reference sequence). V shed 5 bases and J shed 6 bases, with 17 bases lying between them. The CDR3 contains 14 residues. This chain's CDR3 is CASSIDRGALEQYF. CDR3 DNA: TGTGCCAGCAGTATAGACCGGGGGGCCCTCGAGCAGTACTTC.

The sample holds many counts of this clonotype. The chain is built from TRBV5-5 and TRBJ1-1, with D unclear. The V end was cut by 0 bases, the J end by 7 bases, with 7 bases between. This CDR3 region has 12 residues. Germline CDR1 and CDR2: SGHKS and YYEKEE (reference sequence). The CDR3: CASSLGEVEAFF. CDR3 bases: TGTGCCAGCAGCTTGGGAGAGGTTGAAGCTTTCTTT.